These 7 T cell receptor beta chains were all obtained from the same sample, sequenced in a study of blood T cell repertoires in COVID-19 (dated by TCRdb to 2020 to 2021). Receptors were amplified or captured by the immunoSEQ multiplex PCR assay. Entries here come from immuneACCESS through TCRdb and include only in-frame sequences with V and J called. Some clones fail to appear in such tables; in the studies checked, an unresolved V gene covers under half of the shortfall, and the cause of the remainder is unknown. In this sample the table shows approximately 210,000 clones, about 95% of which occur a single time. The top ten clonotypes cover 0.6% to 0.9% of the sample. Sequences were obtained from peripheral blood. The source is a young man with COVID-19, enrolled during active disease.

The rearrangement joins TRBV5-5 to TRBJ1-2; D is possibly TRBD1 (5 bases). CDR1 is SGHKS and CDR2 is YYEKEE in the germline V gene (reference sequence). Trimming pared 4 bases from V and 8 bases from J, leaving 15 bases between. The CDR3 runs 13 residues. The CDR3 reads CASSPRGEGGYTF. The CDR3 region has the DNA TGTGCCAGCAGCCCTCGGGGGGAGGGAGGCTACACCTTC.

The chain recombines TRBV25-1 with TRBJ2-7; the match to TRBD1 covers 8 bases. This CDR3 comprises 13 residues. CDR1 MGHDK and CDR2 SYGVNS come from the germline V gene. J lost 7 bases, V lost 4 bases, and 6 bases had no gene match. The DNA for the CDR3 is TGTGCCAGCAGTGCCCAGGGGGCGGGGGAGCAGTACTTC. This gives the protein CASSAQGAGEQYF.

CDR3 coding DNA: TGTGCCAGTAGTATCCCGGCAGGGGGCCAGACCCAGTACTTC. Its translation: CASSIPAGGQTQYF. The V gene is TRBV19, the J gene TRBJ2-5; 8 nucleotides match TRBD1. J was trimmed by 6 bases and V by 3 bases; bases with no gene match: 6. CDR1 is LNHDA and CDR2 is SQIVND in the germline V gene (reference sequence). The CDR3 runs to 14 residues.

The rearrangement uses TRBV5-4 and TRBJ1-3; unclear D gene. V was clipped by 4 bases and J by 1 base, with 12 bases between them. Germline lookup yields CDR1 SGHNT and CDR2 YYREEE (reference sequence). The CDR3 is 15 residues long. The CDR3 region has the DNA TGTGCCAGCAGCCCCGGAGTATTGTCTGGAAACACCATATATTTT. Translated, it gives CASSPGVLSGNTIYF. Full variable domain (outside the CDR3, taken from reference TRBV5-4 and TRBJ1-3): ETGVTQSPTHLIKTRGQQVTLRCSSQSGHNTVSWYQQALGQGPQFIFQYYREEENGRGNFPPRFSGLQFPNYSSELNVNALELDDSALYLCASSPGVLSGNTIYFGEGSWLTVV.

CDR3 loop: CASSSNRGQGNTIYF. Written as DNA, the CDR3 is TGTGCCAGCAGCTCAAACAGGGGGCAAGGAAACACCATATATTTT. The J gene is TRBJ1-3, the V gene TRBV7-6, with 9 bases fitting TRBD1. Trimming took 4 bases from V and 4 from J; bases not matched to a gene: 5. The CDR3 is 15 amino acids. Germline lookup yields CDR1 SGHVS and CDR2 FNYEAQ.

The J gene is TRBJ2-7, the V gene TRBV9; no firm D call. CDR1 SGDLS and CDR2 YYNGEE come from the germline V gene. Trimming cost V 1 base and J 3 bases, with 11 bases left between them. The CDR3 is 14 amino acids. The CDR3 reads CASSVTDNIYEQYF. The CDR3 DNA is TGTGCCAGCAGCGTAACCGACAACATCTACGAGCAGTACTTC.

CDR3 protein: CASSQVPSGGGEQYF. Here the CDR3 DNA reads TGTGCCAGCAGCCAAGTCCCTAGCGGGGGGGGAGAGCAGTACTTC. The chain is built from TRBV3-1 (or the pseudogene TRBV3-2) and TRBJ2-7; 12 bases are shared with TRBD2. The CDR3 totals 15 residues. The germline V gene encodes CDR1 LGHDT and CDR2 YNNKEL (reference sequence). The junction had 5 bases not matched to a gene; V was cut back by 1 base and J by 7 bases.